This T cell receptor beta chain was observed in a study of OX40 agonist ivuxolimab in advanced cancers. Study-wide context: Ivuxolimab doses were 0.01, 0.1, 0.3, 1.5, 3 or 10 mg/kg every 2 weeks. Points from the study as a whole: Those patients achieving a partial response at 0.1-3.0 mg/kg showed among the lowest clonal expansion.

With respect to this clone: The antigen remains undetermined.

TCRdb's copy holds only in-frame clones and misses some; the assay was immunoSEQ multiplex PCR. The table includes tens of thousands of clones, 78% detected once. This CDR3 has 15 residues. Trimming left V 5 bases short and J 1 base short, with 12 bases between. From germline, CDR1 is LNHDA and CDR2 SQIVND (reference sequence). Sequencing was performed on CD4+ or CD8+ T cells sorted from blood, taken in a trial of the OX40 agonist ivuxolimab. The TCR comes from an adult with an advanced solid tumor such as melanoma, head and neck, liver or kidney cancer. This chain joins TRBV19 and TRBJ2-4; D perhaps matches TRBD2 (5 bases). In DNA form, the CDR3 reads TGTGCCAGTAGTGTGCTAGCTGTGGCCAAAAACATTCAGTACTTC. Encoded protein: CASSVLAVAKNIQYF.